This TCR beta chain originates from a study of T cell responses to AZD1222 COVID-19 vaccine. General study findings and limits: Among AZD1222 vaccinees, only five or six were seropositive at baseline. Regions left unmutated in variants are reportedly the target of nearly half of spike-specific TCRs. The sample set comprised mostly white British donors with more females, and clonal diversity was possibly underestimated. Rises in breadth and depth of Spike-specific TCRs came after two AZD1222 doses.

On this clone itself: Its target is unknown.

Germline CDR1 reads SGDLS; CDR2 reads YYNGEE. With 2 bases removed from V and 9 bases from J, the gap between germline ends came to 21 bases. The CDR3 has 17 amino acids. The data were produced by immunoSEQ multiplex PCR, yet TCRdb's version contains in-frame clones alone and is incomplete. The sample carries 140,000 to 150,000 clones, 82% recorded once. The chain employs TRBV9 and TRBJ1-6; a weak D match, TRBD1 (6 bases). The sequence was collected from an adult in good health. The starting material was peripheral blood, obtained on day 0 of MenACWY control vaccination. CDR3 DNA sequence: TGTGCCAGCAGCGTTCAGGACAGCTTTATCGGGGGTTCACCCCTCCACTTT. Translating it yields CASSVQDSFIGGSPLHF. The full variable domain, with the rest looked up from reference TRBV9 and TRBJ1-6, is DSGVTQTPKHLITATGQRVTLRCSPRSGDLSVYWYQQSLDQGLQFLIQYYNGEERAKGNILERFSAQQFPDLHSELNLSSLELGDSALYFCASSVQDSFIGGSPLHFGNGTRLTVT.